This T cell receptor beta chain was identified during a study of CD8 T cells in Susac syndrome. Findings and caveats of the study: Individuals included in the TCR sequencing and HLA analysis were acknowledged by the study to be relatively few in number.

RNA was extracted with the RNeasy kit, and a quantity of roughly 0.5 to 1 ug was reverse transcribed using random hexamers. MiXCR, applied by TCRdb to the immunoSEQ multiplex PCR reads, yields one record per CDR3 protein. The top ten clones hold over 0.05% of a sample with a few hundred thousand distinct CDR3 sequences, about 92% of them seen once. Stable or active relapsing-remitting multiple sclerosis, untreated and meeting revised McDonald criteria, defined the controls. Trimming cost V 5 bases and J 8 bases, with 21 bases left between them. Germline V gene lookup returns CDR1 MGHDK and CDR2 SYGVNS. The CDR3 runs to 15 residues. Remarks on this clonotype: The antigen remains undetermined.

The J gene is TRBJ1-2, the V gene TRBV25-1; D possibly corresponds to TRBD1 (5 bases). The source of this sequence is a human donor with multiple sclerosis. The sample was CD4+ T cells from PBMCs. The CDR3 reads CASSFHSDSVRGYTF. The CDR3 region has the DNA TGTGCCAGCAGTTTCCATTCCGACAGCGTCCGGGGCTACACCTTC.